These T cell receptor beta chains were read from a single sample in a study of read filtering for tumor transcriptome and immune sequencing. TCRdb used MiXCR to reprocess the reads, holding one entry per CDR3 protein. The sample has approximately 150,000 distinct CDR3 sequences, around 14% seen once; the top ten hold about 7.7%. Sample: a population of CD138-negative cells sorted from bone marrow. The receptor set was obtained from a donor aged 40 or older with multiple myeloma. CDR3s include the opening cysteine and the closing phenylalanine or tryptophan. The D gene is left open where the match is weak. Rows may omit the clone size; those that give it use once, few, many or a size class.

CDR3 DNA: TGTGCCACCAGCAGAGGTATGGGTAATCAGCCCCAGCATTTT; CDR3 protein: CATSRGMGNQPQHF; V gene: TRBV15; clone size: many; J gene: TRBJ1-5; D gene: -
CDR3 DNA: TGTGCCAGTTCCCTCCACTCAGAGAGCACAGATACGCAGTATTTT; CDR3 protein: CASSLHSESTDTQYF; V gene: TRBV12-3/TRBV12-4; clone size: few; J gene: TRBJ2-3; D gene: -
CDR3 DNA: TGCAGCGCCGATAAGGGATCTCGCCCTACTCTAAACACTGAAGCTTTCTTT; CDR3 protein: CSADKGSRPTLNTEAFF; V gene: TRBV29-1; clone size: many; J gene: TRBJ1-1; D gene: -
CDR3 DNA: TGCAGCGTTGTCCAGGGGGCGAAAGAGACCCAGTACTTC; CDR3 protein: CSVVQGAKETQYF; V gene: TRBV29-1; clone size: many; J gene: TRBJ2-5; D gene: TRBD1
CDR3 DNA: TGTGCCAGTAGTCCATCGACAGGGACGTCCTTGGGCTACACCTTC; CDR3 protein: CASSPSTGTSLGYTF; V gene: TRBV19; clone size: many; J gene: TRBJ1-2; D gene: TRBD1
CDR3 DNA: TGTGCCAGCAGCTCAGTTGACAGGGGAGCCCTCCACTTT; CDR3 protein: CASSSVDRGALHF; V gene: TRBV11-2; clone size: many; J gene: TRBJ1-6; D gene: TRBD1
CDR3 DNA: TGTGCCAGCAGTGAGTTCTACAGCTACAATCAGCCCCAGCATTTT; CDR3 protein: CASSEFYSYNQPQHF; V gene: TRBV2; clone size: many; J gene: TRBJ1-5; D gene: -
CDR3 DNA: TGCAGTGCTACACCCGGGGGGAGCTCCTACAATGAGCAGTTCTTC; CDR3 protein: CSATPGGSSYNEQFF; V gene: TRBV20-1; clone size: many; J gene: TRBJ2-1; D gene: TRBD2
CDR3 DNA: TGTGCCAGCACGAGGGACGGGACCCTCGGAACTGAAGCTTTCTTT; CDR3 protein: CASTRDGTLGTEAFF; V gene: TRBV7-9; clone size: many; J gene: TRBJ1-1; D gene: -
CDR3 DNA: TGTGCCAGCAGCCATGAGCTAGCGACCGGGGAGCTGTTTTTT; CDR3 protein: CASSHELATGELFF; V gene: TRBV3-1; clone size: -; J gene: TRBJ2-2; D gene: -
CDR3 DNA: TGTGCCATCAGTGATGACAGCTACGAGCAGTACTTC; CDR3 protein: CAISDDSYEQYF; V gene: TRBV10-3; clone size: many; J gene: TRBJ2-7; D gene: -
CDR3 DNA: TGCGCCAGCAGCTTAACGGGACAGACGAACACTGAAGCTTTCTTT; CDR3 protein: CASSLTGQTNTEAFF; V gene: TRBV5-1; clone size: many; J gene: TRBJ1-1; D gene: TRBD1
CDR3 DNA: TGTGCCAGCAGTCCCGTGGGGGGTTCCTACAATGAGCAGTTCTTC; CDR3 protein: CASSPVGGSYNEQFF; V gene: TRBV4-1; clone size: many; J gene: TRBJ2-1; D gene: -
CDR3 DNA: TGCAGCGCTCCCCAAAGGGCCGTGCAGTTCTTC; CDR3 protein: CSAPQRAVQFF; V gene: TRBV29-1; clone size: many; J gene: TRBJ2-1; D gene: -
CDR3 DNA: TGTGCCAGCAGCCAACTAGATCTCGATGAGCAGTTCTTC; CDR3 protein: CASSQLDLDEQFF; V gene: TRBV14; clone size: many; J gene: TRBJ2-1; D gene: -
CDR3 DNA: TGTGCCATCAGTCGCCTAGCGGACGCGAACACCGGGGAGCTGTTTTTT; CDR3 protein: CAISRLADANTGELFF; V gene: TRBV10-3; clone size: -; J gene: TRBJ2-2; D gene: TRBD2
CDR3 DNA: TGCGCCAGCAGCTTGGACGGACAGGGCCAAGAGACCCAGTACTTC; CDR3 protein: CASSLDGQGQETQYF; V gene: TRBV5-1; clone size: many; J gene: TRBJ2-5; D gene: TRBD1
CDR3 DNA: TGTGCCAGCATCTCCCCACGTGGGAAAGGCAATGAGCAGTTCTTC; CDR3 protein: CASISPRGKGNEQFF; V gene: TRBV6-1; clone size: many; J gene: TRBJ2-1; D gene: -
CDR3 DNA: TGCGCCAGCAGCTTGGTTGCAGGGGTCTCCTACAATGAGCAGCTCTTC; CDR3 protein: CASSLVAGVSYNEQLF; V gene: TRBV5-1; clone size: once; J gene: TRBJ2-1; D gene: -
CDR3 DNA: TGCGCCAGCAGCCAAGTCAGCACTAACACCGGGGAGCTGTTTTTT; CDR3 protein: CASSQVSTNTGELFF; V gene: TRBV4-1; clone size: many; J gene: TRBJ2-2; D gene: -
CDR3 DNA: TGCGCCAGCAGCCCGGGACAGGGAGCTGGGGCCAACGTCCTGACTTTC; CDR3 protein: CASSPGQGAGANVLTF; V gene: TRBV10-1; clone size: -; J gene: TRBJ2-6; D gene: TRBD1
CDR3 DNA: TGTGCCACCAGTGATCCGACGGCTAGCTCCTACAATGAGCAGTTCTTC; CDR3 protein: CATSDPTASSYNEQFF; V gene: TRBV24-1; clone size: many; J gene: TRBJ2-1; D gene: -
CDR3 DNA: TGTGCCAGCAGCTTACAGGGGATTTTACCCCTCCACTTT; CDR3 protein: CASSLQGILPLHF; V gene: TRBV7-9; clone size: few; J gene: TRBJ1-6; D gene: -
CDR3 DNA: TGTGCCAGCAGCTCCCGGCTAGCGGGAGATACTCATCCCAATGAGCAGTTCTTC; CDR3 protein: CASSSRLAGDTHPNEQFF; V gene: TRBV7-6; clone size: many; J gene: TRBJ2-1; D gene: TRBD2